What follows are 23 T cell receptor beta chains derived from one specimen sequenced in a study of cytomegalovirus exposure and HLA in healthy donors. This PCR relied on a set of 60 Vbeta primers and 13 Jbeta primers. TCRdb's table, derived via immunoSEQ multiplex PCR, lists solely in-frame clones and lacks some. This table holds 200,000 to 250,000 clones, over 80% found once. The specimen was PBMCs. The origin of the receptors is a woman between 40 and 50 years old in good health and CMV-seropositive.

The count of this clone is one. The rearrangement joins TRBV30 to TRBJ1-3, with 7 bases lining up with TRBD1. V was clipped by 2 bases and J by 4 bases; unmatched bases: 5. The CDR3 is 14 amino acids. Germline assignment: CDR1 GTSNPN and CDR2 SVGIG (reference sequence). CDR3 sequence reads: CAWSQGGSGNTIYF. CDR3 nucleotide sequence: TGTGCCTGGAGTCAAGGGGGCTCAGGAAACACCATATATTTT.

For the CDR3, the DNA is TGCGCCAGCAGCCGGGAGACAGGTTTTGAAAAACTGTTTTTT. Translating gives CASSRETGFEKLFF. The chain has TRBV4-3 and TRBJ1-4; the D gene is possibly TRBD1 (6 bases). Germline CDR1 is LGHNA and CDR2 is YSLEER. The CDR3 loop spans 14 amino acids. Trimming removed 4 bases from V and 7 bases from J, with 13 bases in between.

The V and J genes are TRBV6-6 and TRBJ1-5; no reliable D call. Trimming shortened V by 7 bases and J by 7 bases, and 23 bases separated the two germline ends. Germline lookup yields CDR1 MNHNY and CDR2 SVGAGI (reference sequence). The CDR3 contains 16 residues. The CDR3: CASTRGIPAPSQPQHF. As DNA, the CDR3 is TGTGCCAGCACGCGAGGGATCCCTGCTCCTAGCCAGCCCCAGCATTTT.

This chain uses TRBV4-1 with TRBJ1-5; no definite D call. Germline-derived CDR1 and CDR2 are MGHRA and YSYEKL. This CDR3 contains 18 residues. V lost 5 bases, J lost 0 bases, and 20 bases lay in between. The CDR3 loop reads CASSSRPRMEVSNQPQHF. The CDR3 DNA reads TGCGCCAGCAGCTCCCGCCCCCGTATGGAGGTTAGCAATCAGCCCCAGCATTTT.

This sequence joins TRBV27 and TRBJ1-4; 8 bases match TRBD1. After removal of 8 bases from V and 2 bases from J, the junction contained 4 bases not matched to a gene. Germline values: CDR1 MNHEY, CDR2 SMNVEV (reference sequence). CDR3 length: 14 residues. CDR3 sequence reads: CASSRTGTNEKLFF. For the CDR3, the DNA is TGTGCCAGCTCCCGGACAGGGACTAATGAAAAACTGTTTTTT.

The chain has TRBV13 and TRBJ1-2, with unresolved D. The V and J ends lost 0 bases and 4 bases respectively, with 12 bases between them. The CDR3 has 15 residues. CDR1 is PRHDT and CDR2 is FYEKMQ in the germline V gene (reference sequence). The CDR3 nucleotides are TGTGCCAGCAGCTTAGGCGGACTGGATGCCTATGGCTACACCTTC. Residues: CASSLGGLDAYGYTF.

The chain uses TRBV15 and TRBJ2-6; 10 nucleotides agree with TRBD2. This CDR3 contains 18 residues. Germline V CDR1 and CDR2: LNHNV, YYDKDF (reference sequence). V gave up 5 bases and J gave up 0 bases; unmatched junction bases: 7. CDR3 residues: CATSGYSGRASGANVLTF. The DNA for the CDR3 is TGTGCCACCAGCGGCTACAGCGGGAGGGCCTCTGGGGCCAACGTCCTGACTTTC.

The chain links TRBV20-1 to TRBJ1-2; D is perhaps TRBD1 (6 bases). The ends were cut back, 5 bases at V and 4 bases at J, with 8 bases in the middle. The germline V gene encodes CDR1 DFQATT and CDR2 SNEGSKA (reference sequence). The CDR3 extends over 11 amino acids. Here the CDR3 reads CSAGQIYGYTF. CDR3 nucleotides: TGCAGTGCTGGACAGATCTATGGCTACACCTTC.

The chain has TRBV4-3 and TRBJ1-5, with D maybe TRBD1 (5 bases). Deletions cut 3 bases from V and 4 bases from J, with 13 bases between. CDR1 and CDR2 (germline): LGHNA, YSLEER. This CDR3 region has 15 residues. The CDR3 protein is CASSHDRTRNQPQHF. The CDR3 DNA is TGCGCCAGCAGCCATGATCGGACACGTAATCAGCCCCAGCATTTT.

The V gene is TRBV30, the J gene TRBJ2-2; TRBD2 agrees at 10 bases. Germline V gene lookup returns CDR1 GTSNPN and CDR2 SVGIG (reference sequence). The trim removed 2 bases at V and 5 bases at J, leaving 20 bases unmatched. The CDR3 is 20 residues long. The CDR3 DNA sequence: TGTGCCTGGAGTTGGTGGGCTAGCGGGGGCTTGGATCGGAGTACCGGGGAGCTGTTTTTT. It encodes CAWSWWASGGLDRSTGELFF.

The chain carries TRBV12-5 and TRBJ2-3, with D uncertain. This CDR3 comprises 12 residues. With 2 bases removed from V and 7 bases from J, the gap between germline ends came to 7 bases. CDR1 is LGHNT and CDR2 is FRNRAP in the germline V gene. The DNA for the CDR3 is TGTGCTAGTGGTTTGAATGAGAATACGCAGTATTTT. Amino acid sequence: CASGLNENTQYF.

This clone has only a few counts. The chain recombines TRBV30 with TRBJ1-3, with TRBD1 as a possible D gene (5 bases). The V and J ends lost 0 bases and 4 bases respectively, with 16 bases between them. Germline V CDR1 and CDR2: GTSNPN, SVGIG (reference sequence). The CDR3 has 16 amino acids. CDR3 protein: CAWSVQWATGGNTIYF. The CDR3 DNA reads TGTGCCTGGAGTGTACAGTGGGCAACAGGAGGAAACACCATATATTTT.

The V and J genes are TRBV7-9 and TRBJ2-2, with unresolved D. This CDR3 comprises 14 residues. Germline CDR1 reads SEHNR; CDR2 reads FQNEAQ (reference sequence). V lost 3 bases, J lost 1 base, and 6 bases lay in between. The CDR3 spells CASSLTENTGELFF. In nucleotides, the CDR3 is TGTGCCAGCAGCTTGACTGAGAACACCGGGGAGCTGTTTTTT.

Concerning this clone: A read error may account for a junction end that differs from germline. The CDR3 nucleotides are TGTTCCAGCAGCCAACGGAGGGAAAGTGCCTATGGCTACACCTTC. Amino acid sequence: CSSSQRRESAYGYTF. The chain employs TRBV7-9 and TRBJ1-2; D uncertain. CDR3 size: 15 residues. CDR1 and CDR2 from the germline V gene are SEHNR and FQNEAQ (reference sequence).

The chain carries TRBV5-1 and TRBJ1-2; 9 bases fit TRBD1. This CDR3 contains 15 residues. Germline values: CDR1 SGHRS, CDR2 YFSETQ. V gave up 0 bases and J gave up 3 bases; unmatched junction bases: 3. CDR3 DNA: TGCGCCAGCAGCTTGGAGGACAGGGGCCACTATGGCTACACCTTC. Protein: CASSLEDRGHYGYTF.

The chain is built from TRBV6-5 and TRBJ1-2, with a tentative D call TRBD1 (5 bases). Per germline, CDR1 MNHEY and CDR2 SVGAGI. This CDR3 region has 13 residues. The germline V and J ends were trimmed by 8 bases and 0 bases, with 10 bases remaining between them. CDR3 region: CASRTGPNYGYTF. The CDR3 DNA reads TGTGCCAGCCGCACAGGACCTAACTATGGCTACACCTTC.

The gene calls are TRBV7-9 and TRBJ1-5; tentative D call: TRBD1 (6 bases). This CDR3 region has 15 residues. Germline CDR1 and CDR2: SEHNR and FQNEAQ (reference sequence). The ends were cut back, 1 base at V and 2 bases at J, with 9 bases in the middle. The CDR3 nucleotides read TGTGCCAGCAGCTTAGAGGGGGTGGGCAATCAGCCCCAGCATTTT. Protein: CASSLEGVGNQPQHF. Using reference TRBV7-9 and TRBJ1-5 for the parts outside the CDR3, the full variable domain is DTGVSQNPRHKITKRGQNVTFRCDPISEHNRLYWYRQTLGQGPEFLTYFQNEAQLEKSRLLSDRFSAERPKGSFSTLEIQRTEQGDSAMYLCASSLEGVGNQPQHFGDGTRLSIL.

This chain joins TRBV5-1 and TRBJ2-5; 11 nucleotides line up with TRBD2. There are 17 residues in the CDR3. The germline gives CDR1 SGHRS, CDR2 YFSETQ. V lost 5 bases to trimming and J lost 5 bases; unmatched junction nucleotides: 14. DNA for the CDR3: TGCGCCAGCAGGGGGGGGCTAGCGGGGGGCCCAACGGAGACCCAGTACTTC. Encoded protein: CASRGGLAGGPTETQYF.

The rearrangement uses TRBV7-9 and TRBJ2-4; the match to TRBD1 covers 9 bases. The ends lost 1 base at V and 8 bases at J; junction bases unmatched: 9. Germline-derived CDR1 and CDR2 are SEHNR and FQNEAQ (reference sequence). This CDR3 is 16 amino acids long. CDR3 residues: CASSLGGQGNRDIQYF. Written as DNA, the CDR3 is TGTGCCAGCAGCTTAGGGGGACAGGGAAATAGGGACATTCAGTACTTC.

The chain uses TRBV11-2 and TRBJ1-4, with a possible D match to TRBD1 (5 bases). The V and J ends lost 2 bases and 1 base respectively, with 14 bases between them. The V gene's germline CDR1 is SGHAT and CDR2 FQNNGV. The CDR3 runs to 17 residues. CDR3 protein: CASSLSGQGLTNEKLFF. The CDR3 coding sequence is TGTGCCAGCAGCTTATCTGGGCAGGGCCTAACTAATGAAAAACTGTTTTTT. Full variable domain (missing parts from reference TRBV11-2 and TRBJ1-4): EAGVAQSPRYKIIEKRQSVAFWCNPISGHATLYWYQQILGQGPKLLIQFQNNGVVDDSQLPKDRFSAERLKGVDSTLKIQPAKLEDSAVYLCASSLSGQGLTNEKLFFGSGTQLSVL.

This clone came up once. CDR3 region: CASRTRAATNEKLFF. Here the CDR3 DNA reads TGTGCCAGCAGGACCCGAGCGGCAACTAATGAAAAACTGTTTTTT. The J gene is TRBJ1-4, the V gene TRBV2, with D unclear. V lost 6 bases and J 0 bases, leaving 11 bases between the germline ends. The length of the CDR3 is 15 residues. Germline V gene data show CDR1 as SNHLY and CDR2 as FYNNEI.

The chain links TRBV4-3 to TRBJ1-2; TRBD1 agrees at 8 bases. The CDR3 sequence is 16 residues long. The germline V gene has CDR1 LGHNA and CDR2 YSLEER. Losses at the gene ends were 0 bases for V and 3 bases for J; bases not matched to a gene: 6. The CDR3 protein is CASSQDQGALDYGYTF. CDR3 sequence (DNA): TGCGCCAGCAGCCAAGATCAGGGGGCATTAGACTATGGCTACACCTTC.

This chain uses TRBV7-2 with TRBJ1-2; the match to TRBD1 covers 7 bases. The V segment lost 8 bases and the J segment 2 bases; nucleotides outside the gene matches: 5. Germline lookup yields CDR1 SGHTA and CDR2 FQGNSA. This CDR3 comprises 13 residues. Here the CDR3 reads CASGGQINYGYTF. As DNA, the CDR3 is TGTGCCAGCGGGGGACAGATCAACTATGGCTACACCTTC.